Listed below are T cell receptor beta chains from one sample, sequenced in a study of shared clonotypes between healthy human individuals. Sequencing used immunoSEQ multiplex PCR; TCRdb keeps in-frame clones, though not all of them. The data show 780,000 or so clones, 72% seen once. The sequencing sample was made of memory CD4+ T cells sorted from blood. These receptors originate from a woman under 40 in good health. Each CDR3 is given with its conserved first and last residue.

j_call: TRBJ1-4; v_call: TRBV5-1; cdr3_aa: CASSLGQGGEKLFF
j_call: TRBJ2-2; v_call: TRBV4-2; cdr3_aa: CASSQDPTSLSGRNTGELFF
j_call: TRBJ2-7; v_call: TRBV28; cdr3_aa: CASSYRGTVYEQYF
j_call: TRBJ1-1; v_call: TRBV2; cdr3_aa: CASDREWTEAFF
j_call: TRBJ2-7; v_call: TRBV7-2; cdr3_aa: CASSFARNEQYF
j_call: TRBJ1-5; v_call: TRBV6-1; cdr3_aa: CASSDGVQPQHF
j_call: TRBJ2-3; v_call: TRBV4-1; cdr3_aa: CATGRRSLTDTQYF
j_call: TRBJ2-4; v_call: TRBV30; cdr3_aa: CAWRGAELAKNIQYF
j_call: TRBJ2-3; v_call: TRBV7-9; cdr3_aa: CASSYRGAITDTQYF
j_call: TRBJ1-1; v_call: TRBV30; cdr3_aa: CAWGTRSNTEAFF
j_call: TRBJ2-2; v_call: TRBV7-2; cdr3_aa: CASSLVGVGTGELFF
j_call: TRBJ2-1; v_call: TRBV7-2; cdr3_aa: CASSPGLAGSYEQFF
j_call: TRBJ2-5; v_call: TRBV9; cdr3_aa: CASSVDSGVPQETQYF
j_call: TRBJ2-3; v_call: TRBV19; cdr3_aa: CATRDSLFTDTQYF
j_call: TRBJ2-5; v_call: TRBV15; cdr3_aa: CATSRHPKTGWETQYF
j_call: TRBJ2-7; v_call: TRBV25-1; cdr3_aa: CASSDTASGRAVDEQYF
j_call: TRBJ1-2; v_call: TRBV28; cdr3_aa: CASNVGVPRAYGYTF
j_call: TRBJ2-7; v_call: TRBV5-1; cdr3_aa: CASSLVGLSEQYF
j_call: TRBJ1-2; v_call: TRBV12-5; cdr3_aa: CASGLVVQGTAYGYTF
j_call: TRBJ2-7; v_call: TRBV28; cdr3_aa: CASSYPGTGMEQYF
j_call: TRBJ2-1; v_call: TRBV27; cdr3_aa: CASSSSLRAAGGYDEQFF
j_call: TRBJ1-5; v_call: TRBV29-1; cdr3_aa: CSVHRRQPQHF
j_call: TRBJ2-1; v_call: TRBV2; cdr3_aa: CASRPRDRGPNEQFF
j_call: TRBJ2-1; v_call: TRBV7-9; cdr3_aa: CASSFPTGGIEEQFF
j_call: TRBJ2-1; v_call: TRBV13; cdr3_aa: CASSYPNGLGNEQFF
j_call: TRBJ1-1; v_call: TRBV18; cdr3_aa: CASSPGSIGLNTEAFF
j_call: TRBJ2-7; v_call: TRBV29-1; cdr3_aa: CSVNPRGRAEQYF